Each of the 7 T cell receptor beta chains below was sequenced from the same sample in a study of glioma-infiltrating T cells after dendritic cell vaccination. Clones were read by immunoSEQ multiplex PCR, and TCRdb kept only the in-frame ones, dropping some. The table includes about 64,000 clones, 75% to 85% detected once. Sequenced material: blood, taken before dendritic cell vaccination. These receptors all stem from a human donor with glioblastoma.

In this sample, this clone turned up a few times. The rearrangement links TRBV19 to TRBJ1-6; D is perhaps TRBD1 (6 bases). Germline V gene lookup returns CDR1 LNHDA and CDR2 SQIVND (reference sequence). Trimming removed 4 bases at V and 8 bases at J, with 15 bases between. This CDR3 spans 15 amino acids. DNA for the CDR3: TGTGCCAGTAGTAAGGGGGACACCCAGTATTCACCCCTCCACTTT. It specifies CASSKGDTQYSPLHF.

The J gene is TRBJ2-3, the V gene TRBV10-3; 8 positions match TRBD2. The V and J ends lost 11 bases and 4 bases, in that order; junction bases with no gene match: 14. Germline V gene sequence: CDR1 ENHRY, CDR2 SYGVKD. The CDR3 has 15 amino acids. CDR3 in DNA: TGTGCCTCTTGGGCCGGGGGGGCTGAGGCAGATACGCAGTATTTT. Protein sequence: CASWAGGAEADTQYF.

This clone was seen a single time. This chain joins TRBV5-1 and TRBJ1-2; TRBD1 is a possible D gene (5 bases). V was cut by 3 bases and J by 6 bases, with 15 bases left in between. Germline values: CDR1 SGHRS, CDR2 YFSETQ. The CDR3 consists of 14 residues. CDR3 residues: CASSSGTEWDGYTF. The CDR3 region has the DNA TGCGCCAGCAGCTCCGGGACTGAGTGGGATGGCTACACCTTC.

The chain carries TRBV29-1 and TRBJ2-2; TRBD2 might be the D (5 bases). From germline, CDR1 is SQVTM and CDR2 ANQGSEA. The CDR3 is 13 residues long. The ends were cut back, 6 bases at V and 6 bases at J, with 14 bases in the middle. CDR3 sequence (DNA): TGCAGCGTCCTTGAGATGGGAGCCGGGGAGCTGTTTTTT. It encodes CSVLEMGAGELFF.

The V call is TRBV4-2, the J call TRBJ2-7; 16 bases fit TRBD2. This CDR3 region has 16 residues. Germline-derived CDR1 and CDR2 are LGHNA and YNFKEQ. The V and J ends lost 2 bases and 7 bases, in that order; junction bases with no gene match: 5. In DNA form, the CDR3 reads TGTGCCAGCAGCCAATCGGGACTAGCGGGGGGGCGGGAGCAGTACTTC. Translation gives CASSQSGLAGGREQYF.

The chain joins TRBV29-1 to TRBJ2-1, with D maybe TRBD2 (5 bases). The CDR3 has 16 amino acids. Germline CDR1 reads SQVTM; CDR2 reads ANQGSEA. Trimming cost V 3 bases and J 4 bases, with 19 bases left between them. Here the CDR3 reads CSVERVSPQIYNEQFF. In nucleotides, the CDR3 is TGCAGCGTTGAGAGGGTGTCCCCCCAAATTTACAATGAGCAGTTCTTC.

The chain links TRBV2 to TRBJ2-3; 9 nucleotides match TRBD1. The trim removed 7 bases at V and 10 bases at J, leaving 9 bases unmatched. Per germline, CDR1 SNHLY and CDR2 FYNNEI. The CDR3 is made up of 13 amino acids. The CDR3, as DNA: TGTGCCAGCAAACCCCACAGGGGGCGGGCGCAGTATTTT. Protein sequence: CASKPHRGRAQYF.